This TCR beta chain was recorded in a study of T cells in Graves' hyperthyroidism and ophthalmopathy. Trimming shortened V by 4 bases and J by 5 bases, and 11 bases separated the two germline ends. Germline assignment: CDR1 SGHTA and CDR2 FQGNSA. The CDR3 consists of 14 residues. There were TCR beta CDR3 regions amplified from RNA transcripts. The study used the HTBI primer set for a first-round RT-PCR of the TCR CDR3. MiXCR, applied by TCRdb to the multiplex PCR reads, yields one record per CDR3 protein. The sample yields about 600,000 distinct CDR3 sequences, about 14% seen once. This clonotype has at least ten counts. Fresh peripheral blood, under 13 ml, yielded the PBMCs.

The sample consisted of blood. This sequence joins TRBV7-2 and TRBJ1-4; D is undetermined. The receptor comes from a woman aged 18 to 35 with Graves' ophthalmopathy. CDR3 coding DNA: TGTGCCAGCAGCTACGCACGTTTGAATGAAAAACTGTTTTTT. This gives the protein CASSYARLNEKLFF. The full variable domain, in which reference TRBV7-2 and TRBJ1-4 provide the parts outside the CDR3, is GAGVSQSPSNKVTEKGKDVELRCDPISGHTALYWYRQSLGQGLEFLIYFQGNSAPDKSGLPSDRFSAERTGGSVSTLTIQRTQQEDSAVYLCASSYARLNEKLFFGSGTQLSVL.